This T cell receptor (beta chain) was identified during a study of T-cell reconstitution after alpha-beta-depleted transplantation in children. J was trimmed by 0 bases and V by 0 bases; bases with no gene match: 6. The CDR3 covers 18 residues. The germline V gene has CDR1 ENHRY and CDR2 SYGVKD. This sample's TCRbeta library carried unique molecular identifier barcodes. One entry per CDR3 protein results from TCRdb running MiXCR on the PCR reads. The sample lists roughly 250,000 distinct CDR3 sequences, approximately 8.9% seen once, with approximately 6% in the top ten. In this sample, this clonotype turned up many times.

This rearrangement joins TRBV10-3 to TRBJ1-5; 9 bases are shared with TRBD1. The TCR was taken from a male patient aged 10 to 17 who had a stem cell transplant for acute lymphoblastic leukemia, so the T cells may come from the graft donor. The sequencing here drew on PBMCs, mostly from graft donor cells, taken 180 days after TCRalphabeta/CD19-depleted stem cell transplant. The CDR3, as DNA: TGTGCCATCAGTGAGTCTAGGACAGGGGATTATAGCAATCAGCCCCAGCATTTT. Translation gives CAISESRTGDYSNQPQHF.